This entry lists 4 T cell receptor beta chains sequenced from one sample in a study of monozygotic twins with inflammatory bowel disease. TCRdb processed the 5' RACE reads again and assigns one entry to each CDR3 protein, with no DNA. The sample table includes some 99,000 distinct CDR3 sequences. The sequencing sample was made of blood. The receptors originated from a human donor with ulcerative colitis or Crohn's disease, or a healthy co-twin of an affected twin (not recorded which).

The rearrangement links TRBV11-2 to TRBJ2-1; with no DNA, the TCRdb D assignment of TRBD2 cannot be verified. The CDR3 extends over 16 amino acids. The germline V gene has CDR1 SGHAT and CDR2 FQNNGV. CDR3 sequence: CASSPSAGGGYNEQFF.

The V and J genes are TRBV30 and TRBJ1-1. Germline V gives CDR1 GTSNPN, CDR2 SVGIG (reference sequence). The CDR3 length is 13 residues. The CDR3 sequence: CAAKMPRNTEAFF.

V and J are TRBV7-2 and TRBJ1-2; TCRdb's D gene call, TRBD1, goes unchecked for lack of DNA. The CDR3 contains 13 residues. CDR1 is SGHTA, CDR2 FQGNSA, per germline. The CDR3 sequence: CASSLTRVYGYTF. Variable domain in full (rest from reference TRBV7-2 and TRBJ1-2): GAGVSQSPSNKVTEKGKDVELRCDPISGHTALYWYRQSLGQGLEFLIYFQGNSAPDKSGLPSDRFSAERTGGSVSTLTIQRTQQEDSAVYLCASSLTRVYGYTFGSGTRLTVV.

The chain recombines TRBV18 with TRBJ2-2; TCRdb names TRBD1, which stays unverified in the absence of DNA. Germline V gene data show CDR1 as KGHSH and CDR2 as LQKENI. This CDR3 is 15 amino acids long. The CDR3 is CASSPGQRNTGELFF. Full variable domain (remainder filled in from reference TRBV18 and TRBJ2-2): NAGVMQNPRHLVRRRGQEARLRCSPMKGHSHVYWYRQLPEEGLKFMVYLQKENIIDESGMPKERFSAEFPKEGPSILRIQQVVRGDSAAYFCASSPGQRNTGELFFGEGSRLTVL.